This is a list of T cell receptor beta chains from one sample in a study of cytomegalovirus exposure and HLA in healthy donors. Generated by immunoSEQ multiplex PCR, the TCRdb table keeps only in-frame clones and is missing some. This sample has more than 85,000 clones, with around 68% found just once. What was sequenced was PBMCs. These receptors all stem from a human donor in good health. Each CDR3 is given with its conserved first and last residue. D genes are given only for firm matches. Size is omitted from some rows. Given values are once, few, many or a class for expanded clones.

j_call	d_call	clone_size	v_call	cdr3_nt	cdr3_aa
TRBJ2-1	TRBD1	few	TRBV29-1	TGCAGCGTTGAAAGGGGGTTCGTCCGGGACAGGGTTGGAGATGAGCAGTTCTTC	CSVERGFVRDRVGDEQFF
TRBJ2-1	TRBD2	.	TRBV12-5	TGTGCTAGTGGTCCTGGGACTAGCGTGGGGAATGAGCAGTTCTTC	CASGPGTSVGNEQFF
TRBJ2-2	.	.	TRBV7-9	TGTGCCAGCAGCTTAGCGATACTAGTGAACACCGGGGAGCTGTTTTTT	CASSLAILVNTGELFF
TRBJ2-7	.	.	TRBV2	TGTGCCAGCAGTGACCTGACGGAGCAAGTCGAGCAGTACTTC	CASSDLTEQVEQYF
TRBJ2-3	TRBD1	.	TRBV19	TGTGCCAGTAGTATAGGACAGGGGGCAGATACGCAGTATTTT	CASSIGQGADTQYF
TRBJ2-7	.	.	TRBV20-1	TGCAGTGCGGGAGGGGGTCTCGAGCAGTACTTC	CSAGGGLEQYF
TRBJ1-5	TRBD1	few	TRBV2	TGTGCCAGCAGTAAGGGACAGGGGAGCAATCAGCCCCAGCATTTT	CASSKGQGSNQPQHF
TRBJ1-4	TRBD1	.	TRBV4-1	TGCGCCAGCAGCGAATACGGGACAGGGGAAGAAAAACTGTTTTTT	CASSEYGTGEEKLFF
TRBJ2-1	.	.	TRBV28	TGTGCCAGCAGTTCCGGAGATTCCTCCTACAATGAGCAGTTCTTC	CASSSGDSSYNEQFF
TRBJ1-5	TRBD1	few	TRBV6-1	TGTGCCAGCAGTGAAGTCCCGGGACAGGGCAATCAGCCCCAGCATTTT	CASSEVPGQGNQPQHF
TRBJ1-1	TRBD1	.	TRBV2	TGTGCCAGCAGCGCGGAGGGACAGACGAACACTGAAGCTTTCTTT	CASSAEGQTNTEAFF
TRBJ2-4	TRBD2	.	TRBV28	TGTGCCAGCAGTCCTGGACTAGCGGGAGTTCGTGGGGCCAAAAACATTCAGTACTTC	CASSPGLAGVRGAKNIQYF
TRBJ1-1	.	.	TRBV6-6	TGTGCCAGCAGTTCACAGGGAACTGAAGCTTTCTTT	CASSSQGTEAFF
TRBJ1-2	.	.	TRBV7-9	TGTGCCAGCAGCTCCGAGGCCCGCGGGAGCGGCTACACCTTC	CASSSEARGSGYTF
TRBJ1-2	TRBD1	.	TRBV6-5	TGTGCCAGCAGTTACTCGTCGACAGGGATGGAGGGCTACACCTTC	CASSYSSTGMEGYTF
TRBJ1-1	TRBD1	.	TRBV5-5	TGTGCCAGCAGCTTGCACCTGACAGGGCTTAACGCTGAAGCTTTCTTT	CASSLHLTGLNAEAFF
TRBJ2-2	.	.	TRBV2	TGTGCCAGCATACGGGAGACGAACACCGGGGAGCTGTTTTTT	CASIRETNTGELFF
TRBJ2-3	.	.	TRBV18	TGTGCCAGCTCACCACCGGAGGCCACAGATACGCAGTATTTT	CASSPPEATDTQYF
TRBJ2-2	TRBD2	.	TRBV10-1	TGCGCCAGCAGTGAGTCGCCCGCGGGAGAGTACACCGGGGAGCTGTTTTTT	CASSESPAGEYTGELFF
TRBJ2-1	.	.	TRBV7-9	TGTGCCAGCAGCTTAAGCGGATCCTCCTACAATGAGCAGTTCTTC	CASSLSGSSYNEQFF
TRBJ2-5	TRBD2	few	TRBV4-2	TGTGCCAGCAGCCAACTTCTTAGCGGGAGGGCCTTCGAGACCCAGTACTTC	CASSQLLSGRAFETQYF
TRBJ1-1	TRBD1	few	TRBV4-2	TGTGCCAGCAGCCAAGATCCCCAGGGGGTGGTGGGCACTGAAGCTTTCTTT	CASSQDPQGVVGTEAFF
TRBJ1-1	TRBD1	.	TRBV29-1	TGCAGCGTTGGACAGGGGGGCACTGAAGCTTTCTTT	CSVGQGGTEAFF
TRBJ2-7	.	once	TRBV6-1	TGTGCCAGCAGTGAAGCATTTAGAGGAGATTACGAGCAGTACTTC	CASSEAFRGDYEQYF
TRBJ2-6	TRBD1	.	TRBV30	TGTGCCTGGAGAGGGACAGGGGGCTGGTTCTCTGGGGCCAACGTCCTGACTTTC	CAWRGTGGWFSGANVLTF
TRBJ1-6	.	few	TRBV27	TGTGCCAGCAGTTTAGGGGGCCCCGGTGGTTATTCACCCCTCCACTTT	CASSLGGPGGYSPLHF
TRBJ2-3	TRBD2	.	TRBV5-5	TGTGCCAGCAGCTTGACCGGGACTAGCGGCACAGATACGCAGTATTTT	CASSLTGTSGTDTQYF
TRBJ2-7	TRBD2	.	TRBV5-1	TGCGCCAGCAGCGCCGGCGGGGGGGGCTACGAGCAGTACTTC	CASSAGGGGYEQYF
TRBJ2-1	TRBD2	.	TRBV6-5	TGTGCCAGCAGTTCGACTAGCGGGACTAAGCAGTTCTTC	CASSSTSGTKQFF
TRBJ2-7	.	.	TRBV11-2	TGTGCCAGCAGCTTATTACGCGGTGTGTCCCCCTACGAGCAGTACTTC	CASSLLRGVSPYEQYF
TRBJ2-3	.	few	TRBV7-9	TGTGCCAGCAGCTCGCGGGGCCCTAGCGATACGCAGTATTTT	CASSSRGPSDTQYF
TRBJ2-7	TRBD2	once	TRBV5-4	TGTGCCAGCAGCGACTCCGGGACTAGCGGGAGCGAGCAGTACTTC	CASSDSGTSGSEQYF
TRBJ1-2	.	.	TRBV19	TGTGCCAGTAGTCGGGAGGGTGACAACTATGGCTACACCTTC	CASSREGDNYGYTF
TRBJ2-7	.	.	TRBV7-9	TGTGCCAGCAGCCCGTGGGACACAGGCGCCTACGAGCAGTACTTC	CASSPWDTGAYEQYF
TRBJ2-7	TRBD1	once	TRBV7-9	TGTGCCAGCAGCGGTCAGGGGGCCTACGAGCAGTACTTC	CASSGQGAYEQYF
TRBJ2-5	.	.	TRBV7-2	TGTGCCAGCAGCTCCCGACTAACCCAGTACTTC	CASSSRLTQYF
TRBJ2-7	.	.	TRBV2	TGTGCCAGCAGTATTATTAAAAACGAGCAGTACTTC	CASSIIKNEQYF
TRBJ2-7	.	once	TRBV6-6	TGTGCCAGCAGTTCGAGCGGCTACGAGCAGTACTTC	CASSSSGYEQYF